This T cell receptor (beta chain) was identified in a study of blood T cell repertoires in COVID-19. About the study: The origin of the acute and convalescent COVID-19 samples was the United States, Italy and Spain. From T cells, B-cell-depleted T cells, or PBMCs came the material, which was cDNA or gDNA.

The length of the CDR3 is 17 residues. The V segment lost 4 bases and the J segment 2 bases; nucleotides outside the gene matches: 4. Germline V gene data show CDR1 as KGHSH and CDR2 as LQKENI. Those who participated ranged in age from roughly 18 to 100 years and resided in about two dozen US areas. Under the authors' procedure: Cell counts per sample came from amplifying reference gene primers. Repertoires were generated with immunoSEQ multiplex PCR, while TCRdb's copy carries only in-frame clones and drops some. V and J calls and clone size are copied from that table; D and trimming were computed from the DNA. There are 200,000 to 250,000 clones in the sample; roughly 90% occur only once, and around 3.8% lies in the top ten.

V is TRBV18 and J is TRBJ2-1, with 14 bases matching TRBD2. The sample was PBMCs or T cells enriched from blood (not recorded which). This sequence was found in a woman in her thirties or forties with acute COVID-19. DNA for the CDR3: TGTGCCAGCTCACAAACGACTAGCGGGGGGGCCTACAATGAGCAGTTCTTC. Its protein is CASSQTTSGGAYNEQFF.